This T cell receptor (beta chain) is drawn from a study of metastatic and nonmetastatic thyroid tumors. This clone was picked up a small number of times. From germline, CDR1 is MNHEY and CDR2 SVGEGT. Trimming took off 0 bases at V and 6 bases at J, with 6 bases between the two ends. This CDR3 is built from 12 residues. Every patient was untreated before thyroid surgery. TCRdb re-clonotyped the PCR reads through MiXCR. The sample lists under 6,000 clones, roughly 35% occurring once. The receptor's source is a male donor with papillary thyroid cancer or a benign thyroid nodule (not recorded which). Some clones in this sample may be carry-over from other donors' samples. The sequencing sample was made of adjacent normal tissue. The gene calls are TRBV6-2 or TRBV6-3 and TRBJ2-7; tentatively, D is TRBD1 or TRBD2 (5 bases each). Here the CDR3 DNA reads TGTGCCAGCAGTTACTCGAGGGGCGAGCAGTACTTC. Protein sequence: CASSYSRGEQYF.